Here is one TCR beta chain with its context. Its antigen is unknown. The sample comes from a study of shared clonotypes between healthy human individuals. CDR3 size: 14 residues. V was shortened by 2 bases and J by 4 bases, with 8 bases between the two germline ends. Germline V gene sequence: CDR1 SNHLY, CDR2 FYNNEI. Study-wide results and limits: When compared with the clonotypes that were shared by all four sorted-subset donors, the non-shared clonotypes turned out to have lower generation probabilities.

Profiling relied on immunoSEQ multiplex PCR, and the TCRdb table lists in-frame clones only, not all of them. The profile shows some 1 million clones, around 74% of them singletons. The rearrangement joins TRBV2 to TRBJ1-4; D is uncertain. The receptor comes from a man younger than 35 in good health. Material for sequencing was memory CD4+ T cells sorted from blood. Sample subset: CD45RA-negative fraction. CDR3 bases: TGTGCCAGCAGTGAACTTTGGCTTAATGAAAAACTGTTTTTT. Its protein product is CASSELWLNEKLFF.